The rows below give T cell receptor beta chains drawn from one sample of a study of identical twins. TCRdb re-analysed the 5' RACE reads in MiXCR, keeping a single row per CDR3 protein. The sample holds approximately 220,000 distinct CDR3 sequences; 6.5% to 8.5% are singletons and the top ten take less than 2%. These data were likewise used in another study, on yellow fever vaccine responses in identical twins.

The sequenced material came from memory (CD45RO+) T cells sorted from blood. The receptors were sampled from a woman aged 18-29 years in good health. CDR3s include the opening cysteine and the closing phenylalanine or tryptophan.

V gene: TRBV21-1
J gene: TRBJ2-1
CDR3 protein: CASSKGGAGARDRNEQFF

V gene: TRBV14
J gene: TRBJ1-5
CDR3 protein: CASSQVKMGQALMGQPQHF

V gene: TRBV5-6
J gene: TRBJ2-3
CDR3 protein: CASSPRDRTPDTQYF

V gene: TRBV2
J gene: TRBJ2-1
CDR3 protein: CASSEARPPRNEQFF

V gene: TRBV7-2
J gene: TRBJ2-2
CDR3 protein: CASTFNRQVAGELFF

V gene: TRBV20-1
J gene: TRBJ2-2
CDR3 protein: CSARDYQGSGSGELFF

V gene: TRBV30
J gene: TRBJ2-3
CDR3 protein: CAWRGDTQYF

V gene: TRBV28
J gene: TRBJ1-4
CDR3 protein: CASSRPVATNEKLFF

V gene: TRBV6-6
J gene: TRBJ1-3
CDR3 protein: CASSYTTGNTIYF

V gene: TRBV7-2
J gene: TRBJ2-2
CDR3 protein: CASSRRGGLNTGELFF

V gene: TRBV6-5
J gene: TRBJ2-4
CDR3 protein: CASSYAGVAKNIQYF

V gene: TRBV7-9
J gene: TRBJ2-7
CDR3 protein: CASSLAQVSYEQYF

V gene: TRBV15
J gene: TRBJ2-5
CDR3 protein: CATSSRETRYF

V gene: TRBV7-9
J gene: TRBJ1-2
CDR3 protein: CASSPQGDYGYTF

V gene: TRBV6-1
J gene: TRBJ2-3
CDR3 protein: CASQGAGGPHGTDTQYF

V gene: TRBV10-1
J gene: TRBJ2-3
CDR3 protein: CASSETFRDTNTDTQYF